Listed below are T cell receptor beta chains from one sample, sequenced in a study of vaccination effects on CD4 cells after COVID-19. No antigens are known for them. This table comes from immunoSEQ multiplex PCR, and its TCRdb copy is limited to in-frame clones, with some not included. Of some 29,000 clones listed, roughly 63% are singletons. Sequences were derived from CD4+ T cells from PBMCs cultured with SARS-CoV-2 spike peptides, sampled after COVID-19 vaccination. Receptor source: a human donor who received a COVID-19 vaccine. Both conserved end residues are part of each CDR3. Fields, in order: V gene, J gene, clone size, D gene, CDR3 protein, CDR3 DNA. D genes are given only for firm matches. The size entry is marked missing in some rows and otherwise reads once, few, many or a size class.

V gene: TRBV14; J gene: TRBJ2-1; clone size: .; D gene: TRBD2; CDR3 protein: CASSKRLAGGNEQFF; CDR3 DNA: TGTGCCAGCAGCAAAAGACTAGCGGGGGGCAATGAGCAGTTCTTC
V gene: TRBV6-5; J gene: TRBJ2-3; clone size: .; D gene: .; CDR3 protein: CASTQGSSTDTQYF; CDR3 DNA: TGTGCCAGCACCCAGGGGTCAAGCACAGATACGCAGTATTTT
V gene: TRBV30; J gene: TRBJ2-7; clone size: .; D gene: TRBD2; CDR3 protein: CALHNSGLAGLEQYF; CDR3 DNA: TGTGCCTTACACAATTCGGGACTAGCGGGGCTCGAGCAGTACTTC
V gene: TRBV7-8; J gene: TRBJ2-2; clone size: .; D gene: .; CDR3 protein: CASSLSLRTGELFF; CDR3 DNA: TGTGCCAGCAGCTTATCCCTCCGCACCGGGGAGCTGTTTTTT
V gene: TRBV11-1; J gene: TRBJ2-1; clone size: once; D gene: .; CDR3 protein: CASSLFGETNEQFF; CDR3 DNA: TGTGCCAGCAGCTTGTTCGGGGAAACCAATGAGCAGTTCTTC
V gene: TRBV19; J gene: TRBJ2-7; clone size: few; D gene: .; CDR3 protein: CATSGAYEQYF; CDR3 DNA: TGTGCCACCTCCGGGGCATACGAGCAGTACTTC
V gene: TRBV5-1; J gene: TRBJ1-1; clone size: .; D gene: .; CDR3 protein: CASSLSSSDTEAFF; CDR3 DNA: TGCGCCAGCAGCTTGTCAAGTTCAGACACTGAAGCTTTCTTT
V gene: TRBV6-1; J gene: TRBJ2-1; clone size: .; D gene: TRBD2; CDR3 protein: CASSQAGGLSYEQFF; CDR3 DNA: TGTGCCAGCAGTCAAGCGGGAGGGCTTAGCTATGAGCAGTTCTTC
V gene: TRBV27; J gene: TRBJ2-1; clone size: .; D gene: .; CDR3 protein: CASSFYGQNNEQFF; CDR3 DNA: TGTGCCAGCAGTTTCTATGGACAGAACAATGAGCAGTTCTTC
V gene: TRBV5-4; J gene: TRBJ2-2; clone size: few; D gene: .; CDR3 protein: CASSDGSNTGELFF; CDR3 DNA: TGTGCCAGCAGTGACGGATCGAACACCGGGGAGCTGTTTTTT
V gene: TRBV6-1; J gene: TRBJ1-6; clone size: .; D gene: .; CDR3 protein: CASSESDGGAPLHF; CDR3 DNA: TGTGCCAGCAGTGAATCGGATGGGGGGGCACCCCTCCACTTT
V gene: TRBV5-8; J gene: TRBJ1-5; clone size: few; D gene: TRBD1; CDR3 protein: CASSQGTAYSNQPQHF; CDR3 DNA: TGTGCCAGCAGCCAAGGGACAGCTTATAGCAATCAGCCCCAGCATTTT
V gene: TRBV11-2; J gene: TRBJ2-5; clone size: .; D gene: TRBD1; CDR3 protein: CASSLDWVGTAQETQYF; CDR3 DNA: TGTGCCAGCAGCTTAGATTGGGTTGGGACAGCACAAGAGACCCAGTACTTC
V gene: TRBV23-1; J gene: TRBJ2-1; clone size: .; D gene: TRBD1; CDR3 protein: CASSRTGWLREQFF; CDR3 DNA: TGCGCCAGCAGTAGGACAGGATGGCTTCGTGAGCAGTTCTTC
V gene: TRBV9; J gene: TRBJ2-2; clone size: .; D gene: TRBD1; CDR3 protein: CASSLRQGGNTGELFF; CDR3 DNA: TGTGCCAGCAGCCTCAGACAGGGGGGGAACACCGGGGAGCTGTTTTTT
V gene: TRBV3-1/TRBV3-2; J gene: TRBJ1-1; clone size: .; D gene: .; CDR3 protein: CASSQDWVGRGEAFF; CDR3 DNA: TGTGCCAGCAGCCAAGACTGGGTTGGCAGGGGTGAAGCTTTCTTT
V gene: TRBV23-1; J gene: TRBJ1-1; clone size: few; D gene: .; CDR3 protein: CASSPPPPRNLNTEAFF; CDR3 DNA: TGCGCCAGCAGTCCTCCGCCCCCGAGGAACTTGAACACTGAAGCTTTCTTT
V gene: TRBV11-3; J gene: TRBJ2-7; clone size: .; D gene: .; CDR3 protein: CASSHGQNYEQYF; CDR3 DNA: TGTGCCAGCAGCCACGGACAGAACTACGAGCAGTACTTC
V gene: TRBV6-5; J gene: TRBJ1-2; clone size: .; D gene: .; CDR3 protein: CASSYRTRGRGGYTF; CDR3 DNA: TGTGCCAGCAGTTACCGGACCCGGGGAAGAGGTGGCTACACCTTC
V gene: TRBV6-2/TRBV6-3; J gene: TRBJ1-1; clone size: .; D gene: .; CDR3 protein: CASSSGTLGTEAFF; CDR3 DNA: TGTGCCAGCAGTTCGGGAACCTTAGGCACTGAAGCTTTCTTT
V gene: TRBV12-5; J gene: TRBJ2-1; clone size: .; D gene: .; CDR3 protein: CASGERGVRYNEQFF; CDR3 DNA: TGTGCTAGTGGGGAAAGGGGGGTCAGGTACAATGAGCAGTTCTTC
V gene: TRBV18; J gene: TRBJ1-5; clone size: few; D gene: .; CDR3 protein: CASSLLERGDSNQPQHF; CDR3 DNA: TGTGCCAGCTCACTCCTGGAGAGGGGCGATAGCAATCAGCCCCAGCATTTT
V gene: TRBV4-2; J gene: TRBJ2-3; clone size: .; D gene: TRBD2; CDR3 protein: CASSLELAGDHTQYF; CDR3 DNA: TGTGCCAGCAGCCTCGAACTAGCGGGGGATCATACGCAGTATTTT
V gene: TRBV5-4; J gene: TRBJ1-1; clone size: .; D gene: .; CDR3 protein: CASSPGHTNTEAFF; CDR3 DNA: TGTGCCAGCAGTCCTGGACATACGAACACTGAAGCTTTCTTT
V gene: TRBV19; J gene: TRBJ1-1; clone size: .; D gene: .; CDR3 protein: CASSTLGTGNTEAFF; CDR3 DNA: TGTGCCAGTAGTACCCTCGGGACGGGGAACACTGAAGCTTTCTTT
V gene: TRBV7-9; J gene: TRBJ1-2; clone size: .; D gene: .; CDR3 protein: CASSPLPSTQTYGYTF; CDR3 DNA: TGTGCCAGCAGCCCCCTCCCCTCGACGCAGACCTATGGCTACACCTTC
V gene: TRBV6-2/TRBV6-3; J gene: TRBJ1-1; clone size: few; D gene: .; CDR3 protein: CASSYPPQGLNTEAFF; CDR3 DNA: TGTGCCAGCAGTTACCCCCCCCAAGGTTTGAACACTGAAGCTTTCTTT
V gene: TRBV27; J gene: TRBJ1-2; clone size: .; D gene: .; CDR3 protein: CARAVPKGRSGVRGYTF; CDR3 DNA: TGTGCCAGAGCAGTTCCCAAGGGTCGGTCCGGGGTGCGGGGCTACACCTTC
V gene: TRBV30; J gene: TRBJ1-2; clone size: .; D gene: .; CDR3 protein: CAWSVARDQGYTF; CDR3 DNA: TGTGCCTGGAGTGTAGCCAGGGATCAGGGCTACACCTTC
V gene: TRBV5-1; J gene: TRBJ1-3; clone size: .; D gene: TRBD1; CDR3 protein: CASSSGQDFGNTIYF; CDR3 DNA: TGCGCCAGCAGCTCTGGACAGGATTTTGGAAACACCATATATTTT
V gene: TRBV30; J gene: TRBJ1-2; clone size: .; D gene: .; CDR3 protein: CAWKQEGGYGYTF; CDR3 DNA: TGTGCCTGGAAACAAGAAGGCGGCTATGGCTACACCTTC
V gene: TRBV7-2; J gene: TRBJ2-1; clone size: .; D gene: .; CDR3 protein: CASRWAAGNEQFF; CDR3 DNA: TGTGCCTCCCGATGGGCGGCGGGCAATGAGCAGTTCTTC
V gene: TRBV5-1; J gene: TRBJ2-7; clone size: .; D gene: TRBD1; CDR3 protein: CASSPGQGGEQYF; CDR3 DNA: TGCGCCAGCAGCCCCGGACAGGGGGGTGAGCAGTACTTC
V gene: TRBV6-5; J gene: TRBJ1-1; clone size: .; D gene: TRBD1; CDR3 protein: CASRWGQVSTEAFF; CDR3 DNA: TGTGCCAGCAGATGGGGACAGGTTTCGACTGAAGCTTTCTTT
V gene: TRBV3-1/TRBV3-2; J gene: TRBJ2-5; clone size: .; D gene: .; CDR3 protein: CASSRVKETQYF; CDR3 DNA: TGTGCCAGCAGCCGGGTCAAAGAGACCCAGTACTTC
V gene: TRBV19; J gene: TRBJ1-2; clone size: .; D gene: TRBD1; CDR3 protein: CASRGQGSNYGYTF; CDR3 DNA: TGTGCCAGTAGGGGACAGGGGTCTAACTATGGCTACACCTTC
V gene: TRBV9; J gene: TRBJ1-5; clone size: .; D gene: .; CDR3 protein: CASSVGTVSNQPQHF; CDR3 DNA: TGTGCCAGCAGCGTAGGTACAGTTAGCAATCAGCCCCAGCATTTT
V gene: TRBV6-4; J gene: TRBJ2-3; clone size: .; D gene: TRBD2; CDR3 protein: CASSRLAGAADTQYF; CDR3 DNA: TGTGCCAGCAGCCGACTAGCGGGGGCCGCAGATACGCAGTATTTT
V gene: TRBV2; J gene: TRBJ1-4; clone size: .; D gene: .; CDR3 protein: CASTGGSVLEKLFF; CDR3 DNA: TGTGCCAGCACGGGGGGATCCGTTTTAGAAAAACTGTTTTTT
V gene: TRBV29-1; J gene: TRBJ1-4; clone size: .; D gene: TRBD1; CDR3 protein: CSAQQGASEKLFF; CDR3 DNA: TGCAGCGCCCAACAGGGGGCGAGTGAAAAACTGTTTTTT
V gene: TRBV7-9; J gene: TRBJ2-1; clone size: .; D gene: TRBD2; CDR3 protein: CASSPGGTGYNEQFF; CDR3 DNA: TGTGCCAGCAGCCCGGGGGGGACGGGGTACAATGAGCAGTTCTTC
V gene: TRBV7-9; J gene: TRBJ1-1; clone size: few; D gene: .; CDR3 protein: CASSLAGQDTEAFF; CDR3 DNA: TGTGCCAGCAGCTTAGCGGGGCAGGACACTGAAGCTTTCTTT
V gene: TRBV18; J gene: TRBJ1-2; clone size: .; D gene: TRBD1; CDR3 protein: CASSPTRGPQGGNYGYTF; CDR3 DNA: TGTGCCAGCTCACCAACGAGGGGACCACAGGGGGGAAACTATGGCTACACCTTC
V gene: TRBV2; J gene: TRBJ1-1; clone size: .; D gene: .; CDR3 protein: CASSFGDAEAFF; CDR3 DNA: TGTGCCAGCAGTTTCGGGGACGCTGAAGCTTTCTTT
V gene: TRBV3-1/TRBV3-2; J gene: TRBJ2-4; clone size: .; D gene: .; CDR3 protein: CASSQELGPGPGSKYF; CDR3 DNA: TGTGCCAGCAGCCAAGAACTGGGGCCGGGCCCAGGGAGTAAGTACTTC